The 29 T cell receptor beta chains below come from one sample, sequenced in a study of a mutant IDH1 vaccine in newly diagnosed glioma. Time point given: baseline, week 1 (first vaccination visit). Treatment defined: pre-vaccination baseline after standard-of-care therapy. Profiling relied on immunoSEQ multiplex PCR, and the TCRdb table lists in-frame clones only, not all of them. The sample lists some 61,000 clones, around 86% occurring once. The source material was PBMCs, sampled from a glioma patient treated with radiotherapy, temozolomide or both. These receptors came from a young man with glioma.

The chain has TRBV11-3 and TRBJ2-3; unclear D gene. V lost 0 bases, J lost 2 bases, and 6 bases lay in between. This CDR3 has 14 amino acids. Per germline, CDR1 SGHNT and CDR2 YENEEA. The CDR3, as DNA: TGTGCCAGCAGCTTAGATCGAGTCACAGATACGCAGTATTTT. This sequence encodes CASSLDRVTDTQYF.

This clone was counted a few times. J is TRBJ1-1 and V is TRBV2, with a possible D match to TRBD1 (6 bases). Germline-derived CDR1 and CDR2 are SNHLY and FYNNEI. This CDR3 comprises 13 residues. V was clipped by 8 bases and J by 5 bases, with 15 bases between them. This chain's CDR3 is CASFLRGGTEAFF. The DNA for the CDR3 is TGTGCCAGCTTTCTCAGGGGAGGAACTGAAGCTTTCTTT.

The gene calls are TRBV11-2 and TRBJ1-1; no reliable D call. V lost 5 bases and J lost 0, with 13 bases in between. Germline V CDR1 and CDR2: SGHAT, FQNNGV. The CDR3 sequence is 15 residues long. CDR3 region: CASSPTDFLNTEAFF. The CDR3 DNA sequence: TGTGCCAGCAGCCCCACTGATTTCTTGAACACTGAAGCTTTCTTT.

The gene calls are TRBV6-1 and TRBJ2-1; D gene unclear. The germline V and J ends were trimmed by 10 bases and 0 bases, with 10 bases remaining between them. There are 13 residues in the CDR3. The germline V gene encodes CDR1 MNHNS and CDR2 SASEGT. Written as DNA, the CDR3 is TGTGCCACCCGGACGTTCTCCTACAATGAGCAGTTCTTC. Its translation: CATRTFSYNEQFF.

A note on this clone: Its ends do not fully match the called genes, so a read error is possible. The chain is built from TRBV27 and TRBJ1-2, with D tentatively TRBD1 (5 bases). The CDR3 consists of 20 residues. CDR1 and CDR2 (germline): MNHEY, SMNVEV (reference sequence). CDR3 protein: CATSFRVGGRVNWGDYGYTF. Here the CDR3 DNA reads TGTGCCACCAGTTTTAGGGTCGGGGGACGGGTTAATTGGGGCGACTATGGCTACACCTTC.

This rearrangement joins TRBV6-6 to TRBJ1-2; D possibly corresponds to TRBD1 (5 bases). The germline V gene encodes CDR1 MNHNY and CDR2 SVGAGI (reference sequence). The V and J ends lost 5 bases and 7 bases respectively, with 14 bases between them. This CDR3 contains 13 residues. CDR3 sequence (DNA): TGTGCCAGCAGTACTCATGGGGGGGGTGGCTACACCTTC. Protein sequence: CASSTHGGGGYTF.

This chain joins TRBV7-9 and TRBJ1-6; D is undetermined. This CDR3 spans 12 amino acids. Germline CDR1 SEHNR, CDR2 FQNEAQ (reference sequence). Deletions cut 2 bases from V and 7 bases from J, with 3 bases between. The CDR3 DNA is TGTGCCAGCAGCTTACCAAATTCACCCCTCCACTTT. Translating gives CASSLPNSPLHF.

This chain links TRBV10-3 with TRBJ2-7; D assignment may be TRBD1 or TRBD2 (5 bases each). Deletions cut 5 bases from V and 3 bases from J, with 17 bases between. Germline loops: CDR1 ENHRY, CDR2 SYGVKD. The CDR3 totals 15 residues. The CDR3: CAISNDGDPFYEQYF. CDR3 coding DNA: TGTGCCATCAGTAACGACGGGGACCCTTTCTACGAGCAGTACTTC.

J is TRBJ2-2 and V is TRBV11-2; no firm D call. The germline gives CDR1 SGHAT, CDR2 FQNNGV. This CDR3 has 17 amino acids. Trimming stripped 5 bases from V and 2 bases from J, with 18 bases between. The CDR3 DNA sequence: TGTGCCAGCAGCCTTAGTGTGGCTGGATTAAACACCGGGGAGCTGTTTTTT. This sequence encodes CASSLSVAGLNTGELFF. Variable domain in full (rest from reference TRBV11-2 and TRBJ2-2): EAGVAQSPRYKIIEKRQSVAFWCNPISGHATLYWYQQILGQGPKLLIQFQNNGVVDDSQLPKDRFSAERLKGVDSTLKIQPAKLEDSAVYLCASSLSVAGLNTGELFFGEGSRLTVL.

This clone was picked up one time. V usage is TRBV5-5 and J usage is TRBJ2-5, with D unclear. Trimming shortened V by 4 bases and J by 7 bases, and 11 bases separated the two germline ends. The CDR3 is 12 residues long. The germline V gene has CDR1 SGHKS and CDR2 YYEKEE (reference sequence). CDR3 sequence (DNA): TGTGCCAGCAGCACGACTTCGGCGACCCAGTACTTC. Its translation: CASSTTSATQYF.

V is TRBV19 and J is TRBJ1-5, with D maybe TRBD1 (5 bases). Germline V gives CDR1 LNHDA, CDR2 SQIVND (reference sequence). The CDR3 length is 16 residues. Trimming took 4 bases from V and 2 from J, leaving 15 bases between them. This chain's CDR3 is CASSSPGVNGNQPQHF. As DNA, the CDR3 is TGTGCCAGTAGTAGCCCGGGGGTTAACGGCAATCAGCCCCAGCATTTT.

The rearrangement joins TRBV29-1 to TRBJ2-3; D possibly corresponds to TRBD2 (6 bases). CDR3 length: 14 residues. V was trimmed by 7 bases and J by 5 bases, leaving 19 bases between them. The germline V gene encodes CDR1 SQVTM and CDR2 ANQGSEA. The CDR3 is CSARAGISGDTQYF. The DNA for the CDR3 is TGCAGCGCCAGGGCGGGGATATCGGGAGATACGCAGTATTTT.

The chain couples TRBV27 to TRBJ2-1; possibly TRBD1 for D (6 bases). The CDR3 totals 22 residues. Germline CDR1 and CDR2: MNHEY and SMNVEV (reference sequence). V lost 5 bases to trimming and J lost 5 bases, with 37 bases between them. The CDR3 DNA is TGTGCCAGCAGTAAAACCCCCACAGTTTTGGGCAGGGGAAAAGAGGAGGACAATGAGCAGTTCTTC. It yields the protein CASSKTPTVLGRGKEEDNEQFF.

The chain uses TRBV2 and TRBJ2-3, with unresolved D. Germline CDR1 SNHLY, CDR2 FYNNEI. The length of the CDR3 is 12 residues. V was trimmed by 6 bases and J by 2 bases, leaving 6 bases between them. This CDR3 is CASRAPTDTQYF. CDR3 sequence (DNA): TGTGCCAGCAGGGCCCCCACAGATACGCAGTATTTT.

As regards this clone: Other DNA sequences of this sample code for an identical CDR3. V is TRBV30 and J is TRBJ1-2, with D perhaps TRBD1 (6 bases). Trimming took off 6 bases at V and 8 bases at J, with 28 bases between the two ends. CDR1 and CDR2 from the germline V gene are GTSNPN and SVGIG (reference sequence). The CDR3 sequence is 16 residues long. This CDR3 is CACAKIWTADPGGYTF. The CDR3 region has the DNA TGTGCCTGCGCCAAGATTTGGACAGCCGATCCTGGGGGCTACACCTTC.

The rearrangement uses TRBV9 and TRBJ1-4; possible D gene TRBD1, 5 bases. CDR3 size: 14 residues. Germline CDR1 is SGDLS and CDR2 is YYNGEE. The ends were cut back, 4 bases at V and 5 bases at J, with 12 bases in the middle. CDR3 sequence reads: CASSPGGNNEKLFF. CDR3 in DNA: TGTGCCAGCAGCCCGGGGGGGAACAATGAAAAACTGTTTTTT.

The CDR3 region is CASSQDVFYEQYF. As DNA, the CDR3 is TGTGCCAGCAGCCAAGATGTGTTCTACGAGCAGTACTTC. The chain joins TRBV14 to TRBJ2-7; D is ambiguous. This CDR3 is 13 amino acids long. Germline CDR1 SGHDN, CDR2 FVKESK. V was trimmed by 0 bases and J by 3 bases, leaving 6 bases between them.

V and J are TRBV7-2 and TRBJ1-6, with D maybe TRBD1 (5 bases). The CDR3 extends over 17 amino acids. Germline values: CDR1 SGHTA, CDR2 FQGNSA. V lost 1 base and J lost 5, with 15 bases in between. CDR3 DNA: TGTGCCAGCAGCTTAGTAAGGCGAGGGGAACATAATTCACCCCTCCACTTT. This encodes CASSLVRRGEHNSPLHF.

The chain couples TRBV13 to TRBJ2-7, with a tentative D call TRBD1 (6 bases). This CDR3 spans 15 amino acids. V was pared by 5 bases and J by 0 bases, with 14 bases between. Per germline, CDR1 PRHDT and CDR2 FYEKMQ (reference sequence). This CDR3 reads CASSQRPGHSYEQYF. The CDR3, as DNA: TGTGCCAGCAGCCAACGACCGGGACACTCCTACGAGCAGTACTTC. The variable domain in full, with the rest retrieved from reference TRBV13 and TRBJ2-7, is AAGVIQSPRHLIKEKRETATLKCYPIPRHDTVYWYQQGPGQDPQFLISFYEKMQSDKGSIPDRFSAQQFSDYHSELNMSSLELGDSALYFCASSQRPGHSYEQYFGPGTRLTVT.

The J gene is TRBJ2-5, the V gene TRBV27, with D hard to call. Trimming shortened V by 3 bases and J by 1 base, and 12 bases separated the two germline ends. There are 15 residues in the CDR3. The germline V gene encodes CDR1 MNHEY and CDR2 SMNVEV (reference sequence). In DNA form, the CDR3 reads TGTGCCAGCAGTTTCCTGCAGACATCCCAAGAGACCCAGTACTTC. This gives the protein CASSFLQTSQETQYF.

This clone was seen more than once but under ten times. The chain combines TRBV7-9 with TRBJ1-5; D might be TRBD1 (6 bases). The germline V and J ends were trimmed by 8 bases and 3 bases, with 14 bases remaining between them. The CDR3 has 14 residues. From germline, CDR1 is SEHNR and CDR2 FQNEAQ (reference sequence). The CDR3 sequence: CASQHRTDNQPQHF. The CDR3 nucleotides are TGTGCCAGCCAACACCGGACAGACAATCAGCCCCAGCATTTT. The full variable domain, its missing parts supplied by reference TRBV7-9 and TRBJ1-5, is DTGVSQNPRHKITKRGQNVTFRCDPISEHNRLYWYRQTLGQGPEFLTYFQNEAQLEKSRLLSDRFSAERPKGSFSTLEIQRTEQGDSAMYLCASQHRTDNQPQHFGDGTRLSIL.

This clone has only one observation. V and J are TRBV2 and TRBJ2-1; no clear D gene. The CDR3 has 15 residues. Trimming shortened V by 6 bases and J by 2 bases, and 14 bases separated the two germline ends. Germline-derived CDR1 and CDR2 are SNHLY and FYNNEI. The CDR3 sequence: CASRETRAAYNEQFF. CDR3 bases: TGTGCCAGCAGGGAAACCCGGGCCGCCTACAATGAGCAGTTCTTC.

The chain has TRBV5-1 and TRBJ2-1; 10 nucleotides line up with TRBD2. Germline loops: CDR1 SGHRS, CDR2 YFSETQ. Trimming cost V 2 bases and J 4 bases; bases outside gene matches: 3. The CDR3 is 15 amino acids. The CDR3 DNA sequence: TGCGCCAGCAGCTTAAGCGGGGGGGAATACAATGAGCAGTTCTTC. It specifies CASSLSGGEYNEQFF.

This clone was seen a handful of times. This chain links TRBV4-1 with TRBJ1-5; possibly TRBD1 for D (5 bases). Germline V gene data show CDR1 as MGHRA and CDR2 as YSYEKL. This CDR3 has 18 amino acids. V was pared by 0 bases and J by 4 bases, with 19 bases between. CDR3 sequence reads: CASSQDGKGAGRNQPQHF. CDR3 coding DNA: TGCGCCAGCAGCCAAGATGGGAAAGGGGCAGGAAGGAATCAGCCCCAGCATTTT.

The chain is built from TRBV6-1 and TRBJ2-7, with D possibly being TRBD2 (5 bases). The CDR3 is made up of 15 amino acids. V was shortened by 6 bases and J by 2 bases, with 17 bases between the two germline ends. The germline V gene encodes CDR1 MNHNS and CDR2 SASEGT. CDR3 DNA sequence: TGTGCCAGCAGATCGGGATCCACGCCCACCTACGAGCAGTACTTC. Translation gives CASRSGSTPTYEQYF.

This chain connects TRBV9 to TRBJ2-3; TRBD1 aligns across 9 bases. Germline CDR1 is SGDLS and CDR2 is YYNGEE. The CDR3 loop spans 18 amino acids. V shed 3 bases and J 1 base; nucleotides not matched to a gene: 12. CDR3 in DNA: TGTGCCAGCAGCGAGCCCTACAGGGGGCGAGGAGGCACAGATACGCAGTATTTT. Residues: CASSEPYRGRGGTDTQYF.

The table lists this clone with a count of one. V and J are TRBV12-5 and TRBJ2-7; D is possibly TRBD1 (6 bases). With 1 base removed from V and 2 bases from J, the gap between germline ends came to 21 bases. CDR3 length: 18 amino acids. Per germline, CDR1 LGHNT and CDR2 FRNRAP. This CDR3 is CASGLEGPRGHKTYEQYF. In DNA form, the CDR3 reads TGTGCTAGTGGTTTGGAGGGCCCGAGGGGACACAAAACCTACGAGCAGTACTTC.

The V gene is TRBV29-1, the J gene TRBJ2-1; D remains ambiguous. Germline V CDR1 and CDR2: SQVTM, ANQGSEA. Trimming removed 4 bases at V and 0 bases at J, with 10 bases between. This CDR3 has 14 amino acids. The CDR3 here is CSVVGRISYNEQFF. DNA for the CDR3: TGCAGCGTTGTTGGCAGAATCTCCTACAATGAGCAGTTCTTC.

This chain joins TRBV27 and TRBJ1-2, with unresolved D. The germline CDR1 and CDR2 sequences are MNHEY and SMNVEV (reference sequence). V lost 0 bases and J 1 base, leaving 3 bases between the germline ends. The CDR3 covers 13 residues. The CDR3 spells CASSLSSNYGYTF. The CDR3 DNA follows: TGTGCCAGCAGTTTATCAAGTAACTATGGCTACACCTTC.